Sequencing of this T cell receptor (beta chain) was carried out in a study of regulatory T cells in long-lasting Graves disease. Details on this clonotype: Its target is unknown.

As for time point: persistent/refractory GD, antithyroid drugs over 5 years with positive TRAb. The TCR library was prepared using RNA isolated from PBMCs. Findings and caveats of the study: Thyroid tissue went unexamined; only peripheral blood was analyzed. There was favoring of TRBV28, TRBJ1-2 and TRBJ2-5 in persistent disease.

Germline values: CDR1 DFQATT, CDR2 SNEGSKA (reference sequence). Trimming removed 0 bases from V and 6 bases from J, with 15 bases in between. The length of the CDR3 is 15 residues. According to the study, TCR beta libraries were built with iRepertoire HTBI primers and CDR3-region Arm-PCR. Via MiXCR, TCRdb re-called the multiplex PCR reads, giving one row per CDR3 protein. The sample lists about 450,000 distinct CDR3 sequences, 23% occurring once. The sequence was obtained from a female donor with Graves disease. Material: peripheral blood mononuclear cells (PBMCs), obtained when the disease was refractory, from a patient treated with antithyroid drugs. The chain is built from TRBV20-1 and TRBJ1-5; D perhaps matches TRBD1 (5 bases). The CDR3 sequence is CSARDSRGTAQPQHF. The CDR3, as DNA: TGCAGTGCTAGAGATTCTCGCGGGACCGCTCAGCCCCAGCATTTT.